One and the same sample provided the 23 T cell receptor beta chains below, sequenced in a study of regulatory T cells in long-lasting Graves disease. Building of the TCR beta libraries involved iRepertoire HTBI primers and Arm-PCR of CDR3 regions. TCRdb used MiXCR to reprocess the multiplex PCR reads, holding one entry per CDR3 protein. In the table there are 300,000 to 350,000 distinct CDR3 sequences, around a fifth of which are singletons. Time point denoted: persistent/refractory GD, antithyroid drugs over 5 years with positive TRAb. PBMC-derived RNA was used for the TCR library. Sequenced here: peripheral blood mononuclear cells (PBMCs), sampled when the disease was refractory, from a patient treated with antithyroid drugs. These receptors all stem from a female donor with Graves disease.

This clonotype occurred many times. CDR3 residues: CASSLPSGGLNEQYF. CDR3 sequence (DNA): TGCGCCAGCAGCTTGCCTAGCGGGGGATTGAACGAGCAGTACTTC. The J gene is TRBJ2-7, the V gene TRBV5-1; 10 positions agree with TRBD2. In germline, CDR1 is SGHRS, CDR2 YFSETQ. Trimming removed 1 base from V and 5 bases from J; junction bases left unmatched: 6. There are 15 residues in the CDR3.

Ten or more counts support this clonotype. The chain recombines TRBV6-5 with TRBJ1-5, with D uncertain. Per germline, CDR1 MNHEY and CDR2 SVGAGI. This CDR3 is 16 amino acids long. Trimming removed 2 bases at V and 2 bases at J, with 13 bases between. The CDR3 DNA sequence: TGTGCCAGCAGTTACAGGAGGCTAGGTGGCAATCAGCCCCAGCATTTT. Its protein product is CASSYRRLGGNQPQHF.

This clonotype was detected only once. The rearrangement joins TRBV4-1 to TRBJ1-1; TRBD1 matches 7 bases. Germline CDR1 is MGHRA and CDR2 is YSYEKL. The trim removed 1 base at V and 11 bases at J, leaving 4 bases unmatched. The CDR3 spans 12 residues. For the CDR3, the DNA is TGCGCCAGCAGCCAAGGGTCAGGGGGGGCTTTCTTT. This sequence encodes CASSQGSGGAFF.

This clonotype has only a few counts. The chain joins TRBV25-1 to TRBJ1-2; 8 nucleotides agree with TRBD1. Germline assignment: CDR1 MGHDK and CDR2 SYGVNS. This CDR3 comprises 14 residues. Losses at the gene ends were 4 bases for V and 8 bases for J; bases not matched to a gene: 9. This CDR3 reads CASSVGQGAFGYTF. CDR3 in DNA: TGTGCCAGCAGTGTCGGGCAGGGGGCGTTCGGCTACACCTTC.

Ten or more counts support this clonotype. The genes are TRBV2 and TRBJ2-7; a possible D gene is TRBD1 (6 bases). Trimming stripped 3 bases from V and 5 bases from J, with 26 bases between. Germline V gives CDR1 SNHLY, CDR2 FYNNEI. The CDR3 covers 18 residues. The CDR3, as DNA: TGTGCCAGCAGTGAGGGCGGAATAGGAGACAGGCTATCCCACGAGCAGTACTTC. Translating it yields CASSEGGIGDRLSHEQYF. The full variable domain, in which reference TRBV2 and TRBJ2-7 provide the parts outside the CDR3, is EPEVTQTPSHQVTQMGQEVILRCVPISNHLYFYWYRQILGQKVEFLVSFYNNEISEKSEIFDDQFSVERPDGSNFTLKIRSTKLEDSAMYFCASSEGGIGDRLSHEQYFGPGTRLTVT.

The sample holds a few counts of this clonotype. The V gene is TRBV3-1, the J gene TRBJ2-7; no firm D call. The CDR3 has 13 amino acids. Trimming removed 0 bases from V and 5 bases from J, with 8 bases in between. Germline CDR1 reads LGHDT; CDR2 reads YNNKEL (reference sequence). CDR3 nucleotide sequence: TGTGCCAGCAGCCAAGATTTAATGGACGAGCAGTACTTC. This codes for CASSQDLMDEQYF.

This clonotype occurred many times. The chain couples TRBV30 to TRBJ2-7, with D unresolved. The CDR3 covers 13 residues. The V gene's germline CDR1 is GTSNPN and CDR2 SVGIG (reference sequence). V lost 0 bases and J 0 bases, leaving 6 bases between the germline ends. The CDR3 DNA sequence: TGTGCCTGGAGTGTCGGCAACTCCTACGAGCAGTACTTC. Translating gives CAWSVGNSYEQYF.

This clonotype was recorded at least ten times. The V gene is TRBV12-3 or TRBV12-4, the J gene TRBJ2-7, with 8 nucleotides matching TRBD1. With V trimmed by 6 bases and J by 5 bases, 9 bases remained unmatched. The CDR3 covers 14 residues. CDR3 coding DNA: TGTGCCAGCAGCTCCTTTTCAGGGGGCAACGAGCAGTACTTC. Translating gives CASSSFSGGNEQYF.

This clonotype was observed a few times. The V call is TRBV6-2 or TRBV6-3, the J call TRBJ1-5; TRBD1 agrees at 8 bases. The CDR3 is made up of 14 amino acids. V gave up 4 bases and J gave up 4 bases; unmatched junction bases: 3. The germline CDR1 and CDR2 sequences are MNHEY and SVGEGT. In DNA form, the CDR3 reads TGTGCCAGCAGTTGGACAGGGAGGAATCAGCCCCAGCATTTT. It translates to CASSWTGRNQPQHF.

This clonotype has a count of ten or more. The chain uses TRBV3-1 and TRBJ2-5; 8 bases map to TRBD2. Trimming removed 0 bases from V and 4 bases from J; junction bases left unmatched: 10. The germline V gene has CDR1 LGHDT and CDR2 YNNKEL (reference sequence). The CDR3 runs 17 residues. CDR3 nucleotides: TGTGCCAGCAGCCAAGATCACCTAGCGGGCTGGCGAGAGACCCAGTACTTC. This codes for CASSQDHLAGWRETQYF.

This chain joins TRBV12-3 or TRBV12-4 and TRBJ1-5; 12 nucleotides agree with TRBD1. V was pared by 6 bases and J by 5 bases, with 5 bases of the junction left unmatched. The CDR3 runs 15 residues. DNA for the CDR3: TGTGCCAGCAGCCGGGACAGGGGGCAGGATCAGCCCCAGCATTTT. As protein: CASSRDRGQDQPQHF.

This clonotype was detected ten times or more. This rearrangement joins TRBV28 to TRBJ1-3, with 8 nucleotides matching TRBD1. This CDR3 region has 15 residues. Germline loops: CDR1 MDHEN, CDR2 SYDVKM. The junction had 8 bases not matched to a gene; V was cut back by 6 bases and J by 4 bases. The CDR3 loop reads CASSHDRGVGNTIYF. CDR3 nucleotides: TGTGCCAGCAGCCACGACAGGGGAGTCGGAAACACCATATATTTT.

This clonotype was detected many times. J is TRBJ1-1 and V is TRBV12-3 or TRBV12-4, with D perhaps TRBD1 (6 bases). The CDR3 spans 13 residues. The V and J ends lost 3 bases and 6 bases respectively, with 11 bases between them. This chain's CDR3 is CASSLVGGAEAFF. The CDR3 DNA sequence: TGTGCCAGCAGTTTGGTAGGGGGGGCTGAAGCTTTCTTT.

The table lists this clonotype with a count of one. This chain joins TRBV29-1 and TRBJ1-1; maybe TRBD1 (5 bases). Germline-derived CDR1 and CDR2 are SQVTM and ANQGSEA. This CDR3 comprises 14 residues. The V and J ends lost 5 bases and 10 bases respectively, with 23 bases between them. The CDR3 DNA is TGCAGCGTTCCTACGGACATCCACCAAGCTGGAGCTTTCTTT. Protein: CSVPTDIHQAGAFF.

This clonotype has ten or more counts. J is TRBJ2-5 and V is TRBV10-3; 10 nucleotides align to TRBD1. The CDR3 loop spans 15 amino acids. V lost 6 bases and J lost 5; bases outside the gene matches: 9. Germline values: CDR1 ENHRY, CDR2 SYGVKD. DNA of the CDR3: TGTGCCATCAGCTCGCCGGGACAGGGGAAGGAGACCCAGTACTTC. Translation: CAISSPGQGKETQYF.

This clonotype has ten or more counts. This chain joins TRBV30 and TRBJ2-5; 8 positions agree with TRBD1. The V segment lost 5 bases and the J segment 0 bases; nucleotides outside the gene matches: 8. CDR3 length: 15 amino acids. The V gene's germline CDR1 is GTSNPN and CDR2 SVGIG (reference sequence). CDR3 residues: CAWGQGNGYQETQYF. The CDR3 DNA sequence: TGTGCCTGGGGACAGGGAAACGGGTACCAAGAGACCCAGTACTTC.

Ten or more counts support this clonotype. The rearrangement joins TRBV28 to TRBJ2-2; no reliable D call. CDR3 length: 14 amino acids. V lost 6 bases and J lost 0, with 8 bases in between. Per the germline V gene, CDR1 is MDHEN and CDR2 is SYDVKM. CDR3 amino acids: CASRGSANTGELFF. For the CDR3, the DNA is TGTGCCAGCAGGGGGTCCGCGAACACCGGGGAGCTGTTTTTT.

In DNA form, the CDR3 reads TGTGCCAGCAGTGAATGGATTCTCGATACGCAGTATTTT. It codes for CASSEWILDTQYF. The rearrangement joins TRBV2 to TRBJ2-3, with unresolved D. Looked up from germline, CDR1 is SNHLY and CDR2 is FYNNEI. V lost 2 bases and J lost 6, with 9 bases in between. The CDR3 totals 13 residues.

The CDR3 coding sequence is TGCGCCAGCAGCCAAGATAAGACCTACGAGCAGTACTTC. Its translation is CASSQDKTYEQYF. The chain couples TRBV4-1 to TRBJ2-7; D unresolved. V lost 0 bases and J lost 2, with 5 bases in between. This CDR3 contains 13 residues. Germline assignment: CDR1 MGHRA and CDR2 YSYEKL.

This clonotype was picked up many times. An end of the junction differs from the germline gene, which may be a read error. V gene TRBV5-1 combines with J gene TRBJ1-3, with a tentative D call TRBD1 (5 bases). The CDR3 is 14 amino acids. From germline, CDR1 is SGHRS and CDR2 YFSETQ. CDR3 residues: CASSLTDSGNTIYF. The CDR3, as DNA: TGTGCCAGCAGCTTGACAGACTCTGGAAACACCATATATTTT.

This clonotype was seen only a few times. The chain uses TRBV3-1 and TRBJ2-3; TRBD1 matches 8 bases. CDR3 length: 14 amino acids. Germline CDR1 and CDR2: LGHDT and YNNKEL (reference sequence). Trimming at V came to 3 bases and at J to 5 bases, leaving 4 bases not matched to a gene. CDR3 nucleotide sequence: TGTGCCAGCAGCCAGTCCAGGGGGCTAGATACGCAGTATTTT. Translated: CASSQSRGLDTQYF.

Many counts were recorded for this clonotype. The V gene is TRBV20-1, the J gene TRBJ1-5, with 8 bases lining up with TRBD1. Germline values: CDR1 DFQATT, CDR2 SNEGSKA (reference sequence). There are 15 residues in the CDR3. The junction had 6 bases not matched to a gene; V was cut back by 1 base and J by 4 bases. CDR3 sequence reads: CSARGDRLNNQPQHF. Written as DNA, the CDR3 is TGCAGTGCTAGAGGGGACAGGCTGAATAATCAGCCCCAGCATTTT.

This chain uses TRBV5-4 with TRBJ2-7; D is unclear. Germline V gene sequence: CDR1 SGHNT, CDR2 YYREEE (reference sequence). Trimming removed 2 bases at V and 1 base at J, with 7 bases between. The CDR3 covers 13 residues. Here the CDR3 reads CASSFKGSYEQYF. The CDR3, as DNA: TGTGCCAGCAGCTTCAAAGGGTCCTACGAGCAGTACTTC.